Listed here is a single T cell receptor (beta chain). The antigen remains unidentified. These data belong to a study of T-cell reconstitution after alpha-beta-depleted transplantation in children. Findings and caveats of the study: Elevated TCRbeta diversity at day 60 was traced, in some patients, to surviving recipient T cells and thymic progenitors. Reported findings indicate that, about two months after transplant, alpha-beta T cells came from several hundred expanded clones, which were derived from non-depleted graft cells. The authors attributed T-cell counts and diversity one year after transplant mostly to newly produced T cells.

CDR3 size: 13 residues. Trimming left V 4 bases short and J 4 bases short, with 8 bases between. The V gene's germline CDR1 is MNHEY and CDR2 SVGAGI. Unique molecular identifiers were incorporated into the prepared TCRbeta library. MiXCR was run by TCRdb on the PCR reads, yielding one entry per CDR3 protein. The table includes about a million distinct CDR3 sequences, roughly 29% detected once. This clonotype was sampled from a boy younger than two who had a stem cell transplant for SCID, so the T cells may come from the graft donor. Here the sequenced sample was PBMCs, mostly from graft donor cells, taken 360 days after TCRalphabeta/CD19-depleted stem cell transplant. J is TRBJ1-5 and V is TRBV6-5, with D possibly matching TRBD1 (5 bases). The CDR3 region is CASSWQGNQPQHF. CDR3 coding DNA: TGTGCCAGCAGTTGGCAGGGAAATCAGCCCCAGCATTTT.